This T cell receptor (beta chain) was identified in a study of control samples from healthy donors and cancer patients. Produced via immunoSEQ multiplex PCR; TCRdb's table is partial and in-frame only. The sample holds 150,000 to 200,000 clones. The ends were cut back, 0 bases at V and 8 bases at J, with 10 bases in the middle. The length of the CDR3 is 13 residues. The germline gives CDR1 LNHDA, CDR2 SQIVND (reference sequence). The chain has TRBV19 and TRBJ1-2; D ambiguous. This TCR derives from a woman aged 25 to 39 in good health. Sequencing was performed on blood. CDR3 sequence: CASSIETGRGYTF. CDR3 bases: TGTGCCAGTAGTATAGAAACGGGCCGGGGCTACACCTTC.